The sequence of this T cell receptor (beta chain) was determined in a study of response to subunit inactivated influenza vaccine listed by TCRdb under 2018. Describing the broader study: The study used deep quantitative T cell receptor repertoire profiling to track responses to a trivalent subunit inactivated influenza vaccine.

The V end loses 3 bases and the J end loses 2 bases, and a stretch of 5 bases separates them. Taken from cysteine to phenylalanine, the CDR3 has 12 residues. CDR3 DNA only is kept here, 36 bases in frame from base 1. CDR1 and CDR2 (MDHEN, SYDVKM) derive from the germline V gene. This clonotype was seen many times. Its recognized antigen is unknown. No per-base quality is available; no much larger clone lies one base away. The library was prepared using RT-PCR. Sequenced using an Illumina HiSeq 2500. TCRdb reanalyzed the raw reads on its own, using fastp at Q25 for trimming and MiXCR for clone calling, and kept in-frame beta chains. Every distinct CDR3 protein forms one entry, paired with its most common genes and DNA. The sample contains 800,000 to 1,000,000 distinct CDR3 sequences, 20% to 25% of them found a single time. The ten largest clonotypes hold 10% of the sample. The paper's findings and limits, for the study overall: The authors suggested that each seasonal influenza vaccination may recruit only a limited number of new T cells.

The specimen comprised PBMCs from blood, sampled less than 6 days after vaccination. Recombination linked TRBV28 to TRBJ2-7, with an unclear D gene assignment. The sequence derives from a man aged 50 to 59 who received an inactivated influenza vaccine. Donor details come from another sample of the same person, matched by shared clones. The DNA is TGTGCCAGCAGTTTCTCACCCTACGAGCAGTACTTC. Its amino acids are CASSFSPYEQYF.